Given below is one TCR beta chain in context. CDR3 length: 16 amino acids. V lost 0 bases and J lost 4; bases outside the gene matches: 6. Germline V gene data show CDR1 as LGHNA and CDR2 as YSLEER. This record belongs to a study of blood T cell repertoires in COVID-19. Study details: Whether acute or convalescent, the COVID-19 samples came from the United States, Italy and Spain. T cells, B-cell-depleted T cells, or PBMCs provided the cDNA or gDNA that served as material.

In the study's own analysis: Estimates of nucleated cell counts were drawn from the amplification of reference gene primers. TCRdb's copy holds only in-frame clones and misses some; the assay was immunoSEQ multiplex PCR. V, J and clone size reflect that table, while D and trimming were determined from the DNA. The table shows tens of thousands of clones, with 79% occurring only once. Sequenced material: peripheral blood. This clonotype originated in a man aged 60 to 69 with acute or convalescent COVID-19. The V gene is TRBV4-3, the J gene TRBJ2-5; 9 positions match TRBD2. CDR3 bases: TGCGCCAGCAGCCAAGATGCAGCGGGAGGAGGAGAGACCCAGTACTTC. It yields the protein CASSQDAAGGGETQYF.